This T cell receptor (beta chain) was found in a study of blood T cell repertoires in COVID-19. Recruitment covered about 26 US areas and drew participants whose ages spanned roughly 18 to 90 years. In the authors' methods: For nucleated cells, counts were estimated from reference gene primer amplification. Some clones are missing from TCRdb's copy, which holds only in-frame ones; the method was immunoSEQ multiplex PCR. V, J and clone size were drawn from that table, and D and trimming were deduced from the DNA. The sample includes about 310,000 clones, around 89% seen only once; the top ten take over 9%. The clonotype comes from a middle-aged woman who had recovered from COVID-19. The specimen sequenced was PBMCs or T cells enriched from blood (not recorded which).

The CDR3 here is CASSQGQGTSEAFF. The CDR3, as DNA: TGCGCCAGCAGCCAGGGACAGGGGACCTCTGAAGCTTTCTTT. The genes are TRBV4-3 and TRBJ1-1; 10 bases map to TRBD1. The junction had 4 bases not matched to a gene; V was cut back by 3 bases and J by 6 bases. This CDR3 contains 14 residues. The germline V gene has CDR1 LGHNA and CDR2 YSLEER.